This T cell receptor (beta chain) was identified during a study of shared clonotypes between healthy human individuals. Assay: immunoSEQ multiplex PCR; the TCRdb copy retains only in-frame clones and omits some. The sample has around 2,000,000 clones; approximately 95% are singletons. This clone turned up a few times. This receptor was obtained from a man younger than 30 in good health. The sequenced sample consisted of naive CD4+ T cells sorted from blood. Indicated subset: CD45RA+ positively selected.

The CDR3 DNA reads TGTGCCAGCAGCTTAGACGGCAGTAATTCACCCCTCCACTTT. Residues: CASSLDGSNSPLHF. The chain links TRBV11-2 to TRBJ1-6; no reliable D call. V was pared by 0 bases and J by 6 bases, with 6 bases between. Germline V gene data show CDR1 as SGHAT and CDR2 as FQNNGV. The CDR3 contains 14 residues.